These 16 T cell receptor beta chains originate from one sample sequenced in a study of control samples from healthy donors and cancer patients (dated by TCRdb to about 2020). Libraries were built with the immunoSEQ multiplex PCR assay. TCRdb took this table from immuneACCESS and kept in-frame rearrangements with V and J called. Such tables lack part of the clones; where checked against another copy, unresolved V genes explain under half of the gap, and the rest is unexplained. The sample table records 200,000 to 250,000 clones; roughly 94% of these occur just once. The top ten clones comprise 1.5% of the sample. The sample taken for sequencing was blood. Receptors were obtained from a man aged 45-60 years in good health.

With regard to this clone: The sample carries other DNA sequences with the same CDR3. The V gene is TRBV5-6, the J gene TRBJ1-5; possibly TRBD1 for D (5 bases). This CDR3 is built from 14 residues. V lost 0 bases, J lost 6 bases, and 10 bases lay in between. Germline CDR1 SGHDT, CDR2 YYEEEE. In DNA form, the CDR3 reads TGTGCCAGCAGCTTGGAGCCTGGGGGTCAGCCCCAGCATTTT. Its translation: CASSLEPGGQPQHF.

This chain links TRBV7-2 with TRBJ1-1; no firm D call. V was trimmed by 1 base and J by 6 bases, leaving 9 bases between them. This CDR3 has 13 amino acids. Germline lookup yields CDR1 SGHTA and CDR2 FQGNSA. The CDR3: CASSLEATAEAFF. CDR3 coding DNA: TGTGCCAGCAGCTTAGAGGCTACCGCTGAAGCTTTCTTT.

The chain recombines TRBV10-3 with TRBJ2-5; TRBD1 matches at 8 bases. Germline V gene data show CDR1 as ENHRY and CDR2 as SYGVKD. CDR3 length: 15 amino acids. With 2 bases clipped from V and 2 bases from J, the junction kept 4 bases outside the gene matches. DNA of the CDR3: TGTGCCATCAGTGAGGGGACAGGTGGGCAAGAGACCCAGTACTTC. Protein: CAISEGTGGQETQYF.

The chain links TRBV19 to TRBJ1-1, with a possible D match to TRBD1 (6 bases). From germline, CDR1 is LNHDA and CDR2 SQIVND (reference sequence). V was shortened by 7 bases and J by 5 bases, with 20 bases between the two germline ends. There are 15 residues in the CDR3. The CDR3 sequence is CASTKAEGVETEAFF. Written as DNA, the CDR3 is TGTGCCAGTACCAAAGCGGAGGGGGTGGAAACTGAAGCTTTCTTT. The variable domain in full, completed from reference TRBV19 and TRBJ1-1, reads DGGITQSPKYLFRKEGQNVTLSCEQNLNHDAMYWYRQDPGQGLRLIYYSQIVNDFQKGDIAEGYSVSREKKESFPLTVTSAQKNPTAFYLCASTKAEGVETEAFFGQGTRLTVV.

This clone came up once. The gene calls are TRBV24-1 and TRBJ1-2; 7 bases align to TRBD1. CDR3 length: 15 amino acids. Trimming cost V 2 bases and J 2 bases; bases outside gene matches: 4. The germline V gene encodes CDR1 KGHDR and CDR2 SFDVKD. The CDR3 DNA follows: TGTGCCACCAGTGATTCCGAGACAGGGAACTATGGCTACACCTTC. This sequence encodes CATSDSETGNYGYTF.

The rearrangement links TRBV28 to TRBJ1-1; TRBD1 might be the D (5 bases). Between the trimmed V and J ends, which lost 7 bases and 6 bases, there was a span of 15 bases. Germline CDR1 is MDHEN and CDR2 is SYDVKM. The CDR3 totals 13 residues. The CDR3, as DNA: TGTGCCAGCAAGTTCCAGCCACAGGCTGAAGCTTTCTTT. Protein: CASKFQPQAEAFF.

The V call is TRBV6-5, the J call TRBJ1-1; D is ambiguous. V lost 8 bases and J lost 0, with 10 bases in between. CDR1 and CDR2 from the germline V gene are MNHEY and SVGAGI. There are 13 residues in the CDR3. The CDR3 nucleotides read TGTGCCAGCTCAGTCGGAATGAACACTGAAGCTTTCTTT. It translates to CASSVGMNTEAFF.

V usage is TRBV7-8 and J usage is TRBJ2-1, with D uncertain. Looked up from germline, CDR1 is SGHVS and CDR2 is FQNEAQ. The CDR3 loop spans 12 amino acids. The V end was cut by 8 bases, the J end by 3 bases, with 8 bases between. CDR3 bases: TGTGCCAGCTTGGGGTACTACAATGAGCAGTTCTTC. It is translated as CASLGYYNEQFF.

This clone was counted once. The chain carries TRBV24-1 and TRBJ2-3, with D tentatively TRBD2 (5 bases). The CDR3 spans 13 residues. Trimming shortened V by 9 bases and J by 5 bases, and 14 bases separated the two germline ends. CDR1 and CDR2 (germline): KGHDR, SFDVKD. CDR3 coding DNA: TGTGCCACCCATGCAGTCGGGGAAGATACGCAGTATTTT. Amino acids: CATHAVGEDTQYF.

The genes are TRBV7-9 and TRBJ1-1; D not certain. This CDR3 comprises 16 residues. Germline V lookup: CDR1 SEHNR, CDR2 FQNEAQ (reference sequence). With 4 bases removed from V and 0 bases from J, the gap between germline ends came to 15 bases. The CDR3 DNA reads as TGTGCCAGCAGCTCCGCCTGGATAATCATGAACACTGAAGCTTTCTTT. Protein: CASSSAWIIMNTEAFF.

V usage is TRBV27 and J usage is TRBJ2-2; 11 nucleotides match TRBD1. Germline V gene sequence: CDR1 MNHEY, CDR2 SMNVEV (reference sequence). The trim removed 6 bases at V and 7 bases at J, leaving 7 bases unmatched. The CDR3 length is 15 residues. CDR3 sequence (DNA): TGTGCCAGCAGGAGGGACAGGGGGTACGACGGGGAGCTGTTTTTT. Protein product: CASRRDRGYDGELFF.

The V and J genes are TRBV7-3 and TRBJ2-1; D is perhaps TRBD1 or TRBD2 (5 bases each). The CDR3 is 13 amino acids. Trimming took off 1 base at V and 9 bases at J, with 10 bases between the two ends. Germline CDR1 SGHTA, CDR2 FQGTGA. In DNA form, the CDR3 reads TGTGCCAGCAGCTTAAGTGATGGGGGTGAGCAGTTCTTC. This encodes CASSLSDGGEQFF.

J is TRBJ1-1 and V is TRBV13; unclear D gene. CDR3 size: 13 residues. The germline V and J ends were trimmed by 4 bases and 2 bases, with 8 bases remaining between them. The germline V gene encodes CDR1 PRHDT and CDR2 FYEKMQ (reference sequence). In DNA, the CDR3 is TGTGCCAGCAGCTACACCAGAAACACTGAAGCTTTCTTT. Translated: CASSYTRNTEAFF.

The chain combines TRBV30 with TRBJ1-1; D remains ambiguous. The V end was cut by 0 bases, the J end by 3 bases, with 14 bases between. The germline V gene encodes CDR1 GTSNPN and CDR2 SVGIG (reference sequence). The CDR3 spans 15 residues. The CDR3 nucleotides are TGTGCCTGGAGTGTAACAACGGGTTGGCACACTGAAGCTTTCTTT. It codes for CAWSVTTGWHTEAFF.

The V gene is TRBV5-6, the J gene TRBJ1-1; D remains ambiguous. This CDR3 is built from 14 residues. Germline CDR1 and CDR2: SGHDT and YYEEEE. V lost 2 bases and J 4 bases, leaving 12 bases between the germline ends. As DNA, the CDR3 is TGTGCCAGCAGCTTTGGTTGGGAGTCCACTGAAGCTTTCTTT. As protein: CASSFGWESTEAFF.

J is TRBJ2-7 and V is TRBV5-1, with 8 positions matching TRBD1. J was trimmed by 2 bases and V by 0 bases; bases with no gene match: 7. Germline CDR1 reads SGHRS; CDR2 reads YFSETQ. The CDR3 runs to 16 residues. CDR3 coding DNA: TGCGCCAGCAGCTTGGATGGACAGGGTATCACCTACGAGCAGTACTTC. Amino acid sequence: CASSLDGQGITYEQYF.